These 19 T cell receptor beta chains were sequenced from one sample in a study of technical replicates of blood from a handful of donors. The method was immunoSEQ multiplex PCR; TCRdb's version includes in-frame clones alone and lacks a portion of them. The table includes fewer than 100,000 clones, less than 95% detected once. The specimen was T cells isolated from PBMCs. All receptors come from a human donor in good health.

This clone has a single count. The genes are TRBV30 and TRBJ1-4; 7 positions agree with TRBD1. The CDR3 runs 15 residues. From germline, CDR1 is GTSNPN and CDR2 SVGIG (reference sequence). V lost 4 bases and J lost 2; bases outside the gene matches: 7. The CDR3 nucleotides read TGTGCCTGGACTCCCTTCAGGGGGACTAATGAAAAACTGTTTTTT. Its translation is CAWTPFRGTNEKLFF.

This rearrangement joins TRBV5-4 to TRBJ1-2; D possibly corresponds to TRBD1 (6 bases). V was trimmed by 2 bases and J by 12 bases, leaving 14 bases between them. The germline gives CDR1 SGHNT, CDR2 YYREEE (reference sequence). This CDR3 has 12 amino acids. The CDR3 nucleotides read TGTGCCAGCAGCTTAGGTTCAGGGGCCCACACCTTC. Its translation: CASSLGSGAHTF. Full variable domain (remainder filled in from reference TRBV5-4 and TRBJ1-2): ETGVTQSPTHLIKTRGQQVTLRCSSQSGHNTVSWYQQALGQGPQFIFQYYREEENGRGNFPPRFSGLQFPNYSSELNVNALELDDSALYLCASSLGSGAHTFGSGTRLTVV.

DNA of the CDR3: TGTGCCAGCAGCCAGCCCAGGCAGTACAACGACCCCAATGAGCAGTTCTTC. Translation: CASSQPRQYNDPNEQFF. V gene TRBV7-2 combines with J gene TRBJ2-1; no reliable D call. This CDR3 spans 17 amino acids. Germline loops: CDR1 SGHTA, CDR2 FQGNSA. Trimming left V 5 bases short and J 6 bases short, with 23 bases between. The complete variable domain, with remaining parts taken from reference TRBV7-2 and TRBJ2-1, reads GAGVSQSPSNKVTEKGKDVELRCDPISGHTALYWYRQSLGQGLEFLIYFQGNSAPDKSGLPSDRFSAERTGGSVSTLTIQRTQQEDSAVYLCASSQPRQYNDPNEQFFGPGTRLTVL.

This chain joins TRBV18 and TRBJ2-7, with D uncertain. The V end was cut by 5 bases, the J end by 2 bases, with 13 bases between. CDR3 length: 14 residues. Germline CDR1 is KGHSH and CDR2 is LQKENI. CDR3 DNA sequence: TGTGCCAGCTCATCAATTCAGAAAACCTACGAGCAGTACTTC. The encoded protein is CASSSIQKTYEQYF.

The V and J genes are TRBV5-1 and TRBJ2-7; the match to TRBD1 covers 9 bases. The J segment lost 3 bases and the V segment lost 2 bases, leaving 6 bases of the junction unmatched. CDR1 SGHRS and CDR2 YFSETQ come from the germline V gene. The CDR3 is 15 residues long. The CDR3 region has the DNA TGCGCCAGCAGCTTTACGACAGGGGGGTACTACGAGCAGTACTTC. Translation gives CASSFTTGGYYEQYF.

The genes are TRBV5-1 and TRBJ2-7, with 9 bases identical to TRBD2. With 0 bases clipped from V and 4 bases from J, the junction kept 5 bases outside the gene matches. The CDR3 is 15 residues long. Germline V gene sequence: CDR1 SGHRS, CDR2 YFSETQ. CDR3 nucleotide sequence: TGCGCCAGCAGCTTGGACTCGACTAGCGGTTACGAGCAGTACTTC. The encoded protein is CASSLDSTSGYEQYF. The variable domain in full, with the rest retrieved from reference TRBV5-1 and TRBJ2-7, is KAGVTQTPRYLIKTRGQQVTLSCSPISGHRSVSWYQQTPGQGLQFLFEYFSETQRNKGNFPGRFSGRQFSNSRSEMNVSTLELGDSALYLCASSLDSTSGYEQYFGPGTRLTVT.

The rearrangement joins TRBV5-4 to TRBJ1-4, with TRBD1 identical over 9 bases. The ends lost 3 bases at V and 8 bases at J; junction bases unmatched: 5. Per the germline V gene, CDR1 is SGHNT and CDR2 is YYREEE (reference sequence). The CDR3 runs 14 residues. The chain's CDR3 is CASSSGTGLEKLFF. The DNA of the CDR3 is TGTGCCAGCAGCTCCGGGACAGGGTTAGAAAAACTGTTTTTT.

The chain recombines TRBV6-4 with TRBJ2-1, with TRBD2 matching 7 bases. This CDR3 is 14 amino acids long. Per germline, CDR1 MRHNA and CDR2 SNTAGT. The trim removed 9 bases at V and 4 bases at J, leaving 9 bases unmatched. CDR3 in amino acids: CASLAEIEYNEQFF. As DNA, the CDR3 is TGTGCCAGTCTAGCGGAGATCGAATACAATGAGCAGTTCTTC.

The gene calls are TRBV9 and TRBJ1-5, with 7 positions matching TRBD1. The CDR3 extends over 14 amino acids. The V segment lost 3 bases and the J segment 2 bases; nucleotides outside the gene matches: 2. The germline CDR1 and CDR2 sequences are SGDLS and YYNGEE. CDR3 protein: CASSAGTGNQPQHF. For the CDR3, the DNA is TGTGCCAGCAGCGCCGGGACAGGCAATCAGCCCCAGCATTTT.

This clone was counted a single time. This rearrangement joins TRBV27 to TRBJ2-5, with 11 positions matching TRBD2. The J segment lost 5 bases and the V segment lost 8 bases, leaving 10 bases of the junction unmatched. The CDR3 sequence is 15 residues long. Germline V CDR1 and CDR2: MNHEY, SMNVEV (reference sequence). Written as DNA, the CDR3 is TGTGCCAGCGATGGGCTAGCGGGAGGACTGGAGACCCAGTACTTC. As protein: CASDGLAGGLETQYF.

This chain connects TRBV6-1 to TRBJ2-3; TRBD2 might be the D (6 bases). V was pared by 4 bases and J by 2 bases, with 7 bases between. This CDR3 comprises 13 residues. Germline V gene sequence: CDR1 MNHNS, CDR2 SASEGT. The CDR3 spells CASSGDSTDTQYF. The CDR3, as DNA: TGTGCCAGCAGTGGGGACTCCACAGATACGCAGTATTTT.

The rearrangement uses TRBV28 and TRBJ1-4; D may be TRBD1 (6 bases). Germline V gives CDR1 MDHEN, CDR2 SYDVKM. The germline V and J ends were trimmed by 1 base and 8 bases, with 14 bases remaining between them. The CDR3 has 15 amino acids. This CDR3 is CASSLLDSRKEKLFF. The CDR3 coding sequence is TGTGCCAGCAGTTTATTGGACAGTCGGAAAGAAAAACTGTTTTTT.

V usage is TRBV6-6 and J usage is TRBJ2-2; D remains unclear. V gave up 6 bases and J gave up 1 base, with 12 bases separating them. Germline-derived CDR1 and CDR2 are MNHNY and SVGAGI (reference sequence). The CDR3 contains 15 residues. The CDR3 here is CASSSQTQNTGELFF. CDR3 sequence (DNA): TGTGCCAGCAGCTCTCAAACTCAGAACACCGGGGAGCTGTTTTTT.

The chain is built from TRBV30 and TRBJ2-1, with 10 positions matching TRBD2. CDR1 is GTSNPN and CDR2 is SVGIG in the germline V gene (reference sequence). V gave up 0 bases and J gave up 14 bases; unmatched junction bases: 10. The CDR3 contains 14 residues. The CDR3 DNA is TGTGCCTGGAGTGTAGAAGCTAGCGGGAGTTTTAAGTTCTTC. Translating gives CAWSVEASGSFKFF.

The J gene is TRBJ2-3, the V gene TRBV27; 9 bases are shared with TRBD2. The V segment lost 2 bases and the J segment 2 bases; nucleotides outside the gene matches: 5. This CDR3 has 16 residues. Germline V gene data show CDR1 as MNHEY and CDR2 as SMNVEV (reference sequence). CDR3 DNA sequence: TGTGCCAGCAGTTTAGCTAGCGGGACCTACACAGATACGCAGTATTTT. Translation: CASSLASGTYTDTQYF.

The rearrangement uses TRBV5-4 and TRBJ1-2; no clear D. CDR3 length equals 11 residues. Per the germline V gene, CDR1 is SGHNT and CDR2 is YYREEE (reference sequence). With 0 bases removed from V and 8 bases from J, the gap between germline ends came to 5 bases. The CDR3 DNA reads TGTGCCAGCAGCTTGGCCTCGGGCTACACCTTC. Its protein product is CASSLASGYTF.

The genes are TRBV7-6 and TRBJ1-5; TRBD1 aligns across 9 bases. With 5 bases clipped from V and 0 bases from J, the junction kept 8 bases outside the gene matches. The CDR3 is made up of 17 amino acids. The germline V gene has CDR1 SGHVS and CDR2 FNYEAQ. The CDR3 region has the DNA TGTGCCAGCAGCGTCGAGGACAGGGGATATAGCAATCAGCCCCAGCATTTT. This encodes CASSVEDRGYSNQPQHF.

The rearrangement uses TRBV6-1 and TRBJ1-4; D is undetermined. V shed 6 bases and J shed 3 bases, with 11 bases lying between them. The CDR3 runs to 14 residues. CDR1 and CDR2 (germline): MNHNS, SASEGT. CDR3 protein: CASSVLRPNEKLFF. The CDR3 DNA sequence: TGTGCCAGCAGCGTCCTCCGTCCTAATGAAAAACTGTTTTTT.

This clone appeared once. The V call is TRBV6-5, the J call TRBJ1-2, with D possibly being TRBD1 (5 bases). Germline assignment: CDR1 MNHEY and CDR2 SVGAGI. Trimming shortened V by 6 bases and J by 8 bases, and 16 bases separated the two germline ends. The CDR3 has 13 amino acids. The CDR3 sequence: CASRDTSLVGYTF. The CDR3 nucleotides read TGTGCCAGCAGGGACACTTCCTTGGTGGGCTACACCTTC.